The sequence of this TCR beta chain was determined in a study of human thymus T cells. The thymus tissue came from resections taken during corrective heart surgery. This clone was seen a single time. Using immunoSEQ multiplex PCR, the repertoire was profiled, and TCRdb retains in-frame clones only, with some absent. Counted here are about 120,000 clones, just under 95% occurring once; the ten biggest clones make up roughly 0.024%. J gave up 2 bases and V 2 bases, and 9 bases lay outside the gene matches. Germline CDR1 and CDR2: ENHRY and SYGVKD. There are 18 residues in the CDR3. The rearrangement joins TRBV10-3 to TRBJ2-1, with 10 bases matching TRBD2. This clonotype was obtained from a boy less than two years old with a congenital heart defect but otherwise immunologically healthy. Material for sequencing was thymus tissue. The CDR3, as DNA: TGTGCCATCAGTGAGCCCTGTGGACTAGCGGAACCCTACAATGAGCAGTTCTTC. As protein: CAISEPCGLAEPYNEQFF.